This TCR beta chain was found in a study of blood T cell repertoires in COVID-19. The wider study: In each case, the material was cDNA or gDNA derived from T cells, B-cell-depleted T cells, or PBMCs.

In the original workflow: The assay estimated nucleated cells by amplifying reference gene primers. Using immunoSEQ multiplex PCR, the repertoire was profiled, and TCRdb retains in-frame clones only, with some absent. V, J and clone size reflect that table, while D and trimming were determined from the DNA. Here the sample spans about 170,000 clones, about 80% being singletons. The sequence was obtained from a woman at least 80 years old with acute or convalescent COVID-19. The specimen was peripheral blood.

CDR3 sequence: CSVRGLAGEGTDTQYF. As DNA, the CDR3 is TGCAGCGTCCGGGGACTAGCGGGAGAGGGCACAGATACGCAGTATTTT. The chain employs TRBV29-1 and TRBJ2-3; 14 bases are a match to TRBD2. Unmatched junction bases numbered 6, after V lost 6 bases and J lost 1 base. Germline loops: CDR1 SQVTM, CDR2 ANQGSEA. The CDR3 totals 16 residues.